Included here is one T cell receptor beta chain sequence, with context. The antigen is not known. This entry is derived from a study of blood T cells in healthy people across ages. Alongside a J-beta primer mix, a sample-barcoded 5' primer served in a second PCR lasting roughly 7 to 11 cycles. Unique molecular identifiers of 12 random nucleotides labeled each cDNA. TCRdb re-derived calls from the 5' RACE reads in MiXCR, one entry per CDR3 protein. The data show 850,000 to 1,100,000 distinct CDR3 sequences, 35% to 45% seen once. Germline values: CDR1 SGHRS, CDR2 YFSETQ. This CDR3 region has 13 residues. Deletions cut 4 bases from V and 6 bases from J, with 10 bases between. Peripheral blood was drawn, about 9.7 milliliters per donor. Study findings and constraints: With naive T cell percentage, TCR beta diversity showed a strong correlation. Per million T cells, TCR beta diversity dropped about linearly as age rose.

Sequencing was carried out using blood. The receptor was derived from a man between 18 and 29 years old in good health. The V call is TRBV5-1, the J call TRBJ2-2; possible D gene TRBD1, 5 bases. The DNA for the CDR3 is TGCGCCAGCAGCGTGGACATGGCCGGGGAGCTGTTTTTT. It codes for CASSVDMAGELFF.